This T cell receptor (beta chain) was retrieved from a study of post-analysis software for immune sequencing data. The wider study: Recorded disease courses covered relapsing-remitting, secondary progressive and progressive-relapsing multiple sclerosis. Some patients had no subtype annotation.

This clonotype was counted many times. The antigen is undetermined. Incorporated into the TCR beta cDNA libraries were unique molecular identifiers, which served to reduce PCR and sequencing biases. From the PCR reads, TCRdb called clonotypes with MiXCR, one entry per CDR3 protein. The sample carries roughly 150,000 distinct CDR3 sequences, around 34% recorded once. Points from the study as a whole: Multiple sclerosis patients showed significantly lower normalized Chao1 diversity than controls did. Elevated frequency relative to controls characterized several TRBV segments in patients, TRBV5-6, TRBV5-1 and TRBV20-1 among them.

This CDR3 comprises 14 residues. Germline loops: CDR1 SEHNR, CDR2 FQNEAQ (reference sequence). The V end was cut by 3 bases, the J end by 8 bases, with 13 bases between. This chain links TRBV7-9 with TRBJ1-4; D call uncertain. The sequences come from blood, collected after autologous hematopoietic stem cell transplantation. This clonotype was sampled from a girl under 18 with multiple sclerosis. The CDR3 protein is CASSFGRGGEKLFF. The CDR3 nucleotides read TGTGCCAGCAGCTTCGGTCGTGGAGGCGAAAAACTGTTTTTT.